Listed here are 4 T cell receptor beta chains from one sample, sequenced in a study of cytomegalovirus exposure and HLA in healthy donors. PCR used 60 Vbeta primers and 13 Jbeta primers. The protocol was immunoSEQ multiplex PCR, while the TCRdb copy is restricted to in-frame clones and leaves out a portion. The repertoire has approximately 150,000 clones, roughly 76% of them found once; the top ten carry less than 3.5%. Sequencing was performed on PBMCs. These receptors were taken from a woman aged 25 to 39 in good health and CMV-seronegative.

The CDR3 loop reads CASSQDSIGETQYF. The CDR3 bases are TGTGCCAGCAGTCAGGACTCTATCGGCGAGACCCAGTACTTC. The gene calls are TRBV2 and TRBJ2-5; maybe TRBD2 (5 bases). The CDR3 loop spans 14 amino acids. Germline V gene sequence: CDR1 SNHLY, CDR2 FYNNEI. V was pared by 5 bases and J by 5 bases, with 15 bases between.

The chain joins TRBV4-2 to TRBJ2-3; 7 bases are shared with TRBD2. Germline-derived CDR1 and CDR2 are LGHNA and YNFKEQ. V gave up 4 bases and J gave up 0 bases; unmatched junction bases: 7. The CDR3 runs to 16 residues. The CDR3, as DNA: TGTGCCAGCAGCCCCGTAGCGGGTAGGAGCACAGATACGCAGTATTTT. Translated, it gives CASSPVAGRSTDTQYF.

The rearrangement links TRBV5-1 to TRBJ2-2; D is unresolved. The CDR3 totals 14 residues. V was clipped by 2 bases and J by 1 base, with 6 bases between them. Germline V gene data show CDR1 as SGHRS and CDR2 as YFSETQ. The CDR3 nucleotides are TGCGCCAGCAGCTTAAGACAGAACACCGGGGAGCTGTTTTTT. Translating gives CASSLRQNTGELFF.

This chain uses TRBV19 with TRBJ2-5, with D possibly being TRBD1 (6 bases). The germline V gene encodes CDR1 LNHDA and CDR2 SQIVND (reference sequence). The CDR3 has 14 amino acids. V was cut by 3 bases and J by 4 bases, with 12 bases left in between. The CDR3 DNA reads as TGTGCCAGTAGTATTAAAAGGGACACAGAGACCCAGTACTTC. Translating gives CASSIKRDTETQYF.